The 18 T cell receptor beta chains below all came from one sample that was sequenced in a study of response to subunit inactivated influenza vaccine. TCRdb reprocessed the RT-PCR reads via MiXCR and lists one record per CDR3 protein. This sample has fewer than 700,000 distinct CDR3 sequences, with over 10% found just once. The specimen was PBMCs from blood, collected around seven weeks after vaccination. The receptors were sampled from a man aged 50 to 59 who received an inactivated influenza vaccine.

This clonotype has just a few counts. The chain has TRBV20-1 and TRBJ2-3; 8 bases agree with TRBD2. From germline, CDR1 is DFQATT and CDR2 SNEGSKA (reference sequence). The V gene end was trimmed by 6 bases and the J gene end by 4 bases; junction bases not matched to a gene: 9. There are 14 residues in the CDR3. CDR3 nucleotide sequence: TGCAGTGCCGCCCAAGCGGGAGTTTCAGATACGCAGTATTTT. Its translation is CSAAQAGVSDTQYF.

In its sample, this clonotype was seen many times. Here the CDR3 DNA reads TGTGCCAGCAGTTTGTCCGGGACGGGCTCCTACGAGCAGTACTTC. It encodes CASSLSGTGSYEQYF. This chain links TRBV28 with TRBJ2-7; D tentatively fits TRBD1 or TRBD2 (5 bases each). Per germline, CDR1 MDHEN and CDR2 SYDVKM. Deletions cut 3 bases from V and 0 bases from J, with 12 bases between. The CDR3 contains 15 residues.

The sample holds many counts of this clonotype. V usage is TRBV20-1 and J usage is TRBJ2-7; D not resolved. The CDR3 consists of 13 residues. Germline V gene lookup returns CDR1 DFQATT and CDR2 SNEGSKA (reference sequence). V dropped 6 bases and J dropped 2 bases, with 14 bases sitting between them. The CDR3 DNA is TGCAGTGCCCTCGGACGAGAAACCTACGAGCAGTACTTC. It codes for CSALGRETYEQYF.

This clonotype occurred a few times. The chain is built from TRBV20-1 and TRBJ2-3, with a possible D match to TRBD2 (5 bases). CDR1 is DFQATT and CDR2 is SNEGSKA in the germline V gene (reference sequence). The V end lost 6 bases, the J end lost 14 bases, and 21 bases lay between the germline ends. The CDR3 totals 12 residues. CDR3 nucleotide sequence: TGCAGTGCCTCTCGGACTTCCTCCGTTCGGTATTTT. Protein product: CSASRTSSVRYF.

The rearrangement links TRBV20-1 to TRBJ1-5; possibly TRBD1 for D (5 bases). The CDR3 loop spans 15 amino acids. Germline V gives CDR1 DFQATT, CDR2 SNEGSKA (reference sequence). Trimming removed 6 bases at V and 4 bases at J, with 19 bases between. The CDR3 DNA sequence: TGCAGTGCCCAGACGCAGGGTGTTGCAAATCAGCCCCAGCATTTT. Translated, it gives CSAQTQGVANQPQHF.

This clonotype was picked up a small number of times. V gene TRBV10-2 combines with J gene TRBJ2-7; 8 nucleotides align to TRBD1. Trimming cost V 6 bases and J 4 bases; bases outside gene matches: 5. Per germline, CDR1 WSHSY and CDR2 SAAADI. This CDR3 has 13 amino acids. The CDR3 nucleotides are TGCGCCAGCAGAGACAGGGGATTATACGAGCAGTACTTC. Translation gives CASRDRGLYEQYF.

The chain has TRBV6-1 and TRBJ2-5; 8 nucleotides match TRBD1. This CDR3 has 15 amino acids. The ends lost 6 bases at V and 7 bases at J; junction bases unmatched: 13. Germline V CDR1 and CDR2: MNHNS, SASEGT. The CDR3: CASSPRDRTEVTQYF. CDR3 sequence (DNA): TGTGCCAGCAGCCCCCGGGACAGGACGGAGGTGACCCAGTACTTC.

This clonotype was observed at least ten times. The chain carries TRBV20-1 and TRBJ2-5, with D unresolved. V dropped 2 bases and J dropped 1 base, with 8 bases sitting between them. This CDR3 comprises 13 residues. Germline CDR1 is DFQATT and CDR2 is SNEGSKA (reference sequence). For the CDR3, the DNA is TGCAGTGCTAGATCCGGCCCCCAAGAGACCCAGTACTTC. Translated, it gives CSARSGPQETQYF.

V is TRBV20-1 and J is TRBJ1-4; D is unresolved. Per the germline V gene, CDR1 is DFQATT and CDR2 is SNEGSKA (reference sequence). CDR3 length: 12 amino acids. Trimming stripped 1 base from V and 8 bases from J, with 8 bases between. The CDR3: CSARGGLEKLFF. For the CDR3, the DNA is TGCAGTGCTAGAGGAGGTTTGGAAAAACTGTTTTTT.

This chain links TRBV11-2 with TRBJ2-7; D remains unclear. Trimming pared 5 bases from V and 6 bases from J, leaving 17 bases between. This CDR3 has 14 residues. The germline V gene has CDR1 SGHAT and CDR2 FQNNGV. CDR3 in amino acids: CASSPLNLEGEQYF. CDR3 in DNA: TGTGCCAGCAGCCCCCTGAATCTTGAAGGCGAGCAGTACTTC.

This clonotype showed up just a few times. This rearrangement joins TRBV4-2 to TRBJ1-2, with D unclear. CDR3 length: 16 amino acids. Germline V gives CDR1 LGHNA, CDR2 YNFKEQ. Trimming pared 4 bases from V and 2 bases from J, leaving 17 bases between. CDR3 DNA sequence: TGTGCCAGCAGCCCTTCCCCAGGAAGACTGAACTATGGCTACACCTTC. As protein: CASSPSPGRLNYGYTF.

The sample holds a few counts of this clonotype. The rearrangement joins TRBV20-1 to TRBJ2-3; 7 nucleotides line up with TRBD2. Germline-derived CDR1 and CDR2 are DFQATT and SNEGSKA (reference sequence). Trimming took 6 bases from V and 6 from J; bases not matched to a gene: 18. CDR3 length: 16 amino acids. CDR3 loop: CSAQWASGPPGDTQYF. CDR3 coding DNA: TGCAGTGCCCAATGGGCTAGCGGACCCCCTGGGGATACGCAGTATTTT.

The chain links TRBV7-9 to TRBJ2-7, with D possibly TRBD2 on 5 matching bases. This CDR3 has 14 residues. V was pared by 4 bases and J by 4 bases, with 14 bases between. Per germline, CDR1 SEHNR and CDR2 FQNEAQ (reference sequence). CDR3 protein: CASSSPGIGYEQYF. The CDR3 nucleotides read TGTGCCAGCAGCTCCCCGGGGATAGGGTACGAGCAGTACTTC.

V gene TRBV15 combines with J gene TRBJ2-1; D is undetermined. Trimming took 0 bases from V and 4 from J, leaving 7 bases between them. This CDR3 spans 14 amino acids. The germline CDR1 and CDR2 sequences are LNHNV and YYDKDF (reference sequence). CDR3 sequence (DNA): TGTGCCACCAGCAGAGAACACATATACAATGAGCAGTTCTTC. Translation: CATSREHIYNEQFF.

This clonotype appeared many times. The chain recombines TRBV12-3 or TRBV12-4 with TRBJ1-2; the D is unclear. V lost 4 bases, J lost 8 bases, and 11 bases lay in between. The CDR3 consists of 12 residues. CDR3 coding DNA: TGTGCCAGCAGTTCGCACCCGGAGGGCTACACCTTC. It translates to CASSSHPEGYTF.

This chain connects TRBV4-2 to TRBJ2-7, with 8 bases that match TRBD2. The V gene's germline CDR1 is LGHNA and CDR2 YNFKEQ. V shed 1 base and J 0 bases; nucleotides not matched to a gene: 11. The CDR3 is made up of 18 amino acids. CDR3 protein: CASSQVFASGFSSYEQYF. The CDR3 DNA reads as TGTGCCAGCAGCCAAGTCTTCGCTAGCGGGTTTAGCTCCTACGAGCAGTACTTC.

The V call is TRBV20-1, the J call TRBJ2-7; 7 bases map to TRBD1. Germline lookup yields CDR1 DFQATT and CDR2 SNEGSKA (reference sequence). The CDR3 consists of 12 residues. V lost 7 bases and J lost 1; bases outside the gene matches: 4. This CDR3 is CSVMTGSYEQYF. DNA for the CDR3: TGCAGTGTGATGACAGGGTCCTACGAGCAGTACTTC.

This clonotype was counted only a few times. This rearrangement joins TRBV7-6 to TRBJ2-5; D call uncertain. CDR1 is SGHVS and CDR2 is FNYEAQ in the germline V gene. The CDR3 is 12 residues long. Between the trimmed V and J ends, which lost 5 bases and 0 bases, there was a span of 4 bases. The CDR3 DNA reads TGTGCCAGCAGCACTCACCAAGAGACCCAGTACTTC. The encoded protein is CASSTHQETQYF.